By frequency, the clone carrying this TCR beta chain registers medium-sized. Its specificity is unknown. The CDR3 totals 18 residues. Germline V lookup: CDR1 MNHEY, CDR2 SVGAGI. This entry comes from a study of T cell clusters in autoimmune cytopenias. Overall study results and limits: TRB repertoire shifts in secondary cytopenia and chronic lymphocytic leukemia mostly reflected lymphoma, not autoimmunity. Functional roles of the in silico T cell clusters still await experimental validation.

One tube held mixed TRB-A and TRB-B primer pools for touch-down PCR. TCRdb re-called the multiplex PCR reads and catalogs CDR3 proteins one per entry, DNA excluded. The table for this sample gives about 7,100 distinct CDR3 sequences. Roughly 40,000 genome equivalents of blood DNA were amplified for TRB. This sample also appeared in a second study, on T cell repertoires in aging, cancer and after chemotherapy.

The material sequenced was peripheral blood. The sequence derives from a human donor in good health. The chain has TRBV6-5 and TRBJ2-3; TCRdb's D call of TRBD2 is untestable without DNA. Here the CDR3 reads CASSRGLAGGPGTDTQYF.